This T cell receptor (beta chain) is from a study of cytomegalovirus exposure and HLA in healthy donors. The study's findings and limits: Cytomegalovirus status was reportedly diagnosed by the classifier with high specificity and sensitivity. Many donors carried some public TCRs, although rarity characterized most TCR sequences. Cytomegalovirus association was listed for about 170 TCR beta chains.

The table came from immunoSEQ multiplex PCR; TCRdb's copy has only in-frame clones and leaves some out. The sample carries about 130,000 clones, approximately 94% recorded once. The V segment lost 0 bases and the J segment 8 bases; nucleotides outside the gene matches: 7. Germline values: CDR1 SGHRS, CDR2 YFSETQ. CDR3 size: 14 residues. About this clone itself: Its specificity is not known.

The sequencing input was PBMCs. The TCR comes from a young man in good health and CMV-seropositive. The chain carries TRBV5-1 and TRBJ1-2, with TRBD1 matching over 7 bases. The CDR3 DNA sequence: TGCGCCAGCAGCTTGGGAGAGGGGGCTGAAGGCTACACCTTC. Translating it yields CASSLGEGAEGYTF.